Below are 15 T cell receptor beta chains sequenced from a single sample in a study of CD4 T cell repertoires in COVID-19. Measured with immunoSEQ multiplex PCR; TCRdb has only the in-frame clones, and not every one. The profile shows about 24,000 clones, 93% of them singletons. No culture step preceded sequencing of the ex vivo isolated memory T cells. This specimen was circulating follicular helper CD4+ T cells (cTfh) from blood, taken before the COVID-19 pandemic. Every receptor here comes from a human donor who had COVID-19.

The chain uses TRBV7-9 and TRBJ1-1; D not resolved. The germline V and J ends were trimmed by 3 bases and 3 bases, with 14 bases remaining between them. The CDR3 loop spans 15 amino acids. Looked up from germline, CDR1 is SEHNR and CDR2 is FQNEAQ (reference sequence). CDR3 sequence (DNA): TGTGCCAGCAGCTTTCTTGGAGACGGCCACACTGAAGCTTTCTTT. It specifies CASSFLGDGHTEAFF.

This clone was seen more than once but under ten times. The V and J genes are TRBV5-1 and TRBJ2-1, with 7 bases matching TRBD2. V dropped 3 bases and J dropped 4; count of bases not matched to a gene: 7. CDR3 size: 15 residues. CDR1 and CDR2 (germline): SGHRS, YFSETQ. The DNA of the CDR3 is TGCGCCAGCAGCTCCGTAGCGGGCGATTACAATGAGCAGTTCTTC. Translation: CASSSVAGDYNEQFF.

This rearrangement joins TRBV5-1 to TRBJ1-1; TRBD1 agrees at 9 bases. Germline trimming cut 0 bases from V and 3 bases from J; bases unmatched to any gene: 12. The CDR3 has 18 residues. Germline assignment: CDR1 SGHRS and CDR2 YFSETQ. The DNA for the CDR3 is TGCGCCAGCAGCTTGGGGGGGACAGGGAAAGGAGGTTACACTGAAGCTTTCTTT. This translates into CASSLGGTGKGGYTEAFF.

This rearrangement joins TRBV11-2 to TRBJ1-1; D is possibly TRBD1 (6 bases). CDR1 SGHAT and CDR2 FQNNGV come from the germline V gene. The V end lost 1 base, the J end lost 6 bases, and 15 bases lay between the germline ends. This CDR3 spans 15 amino acids. CDR3 DNA: TGTGCCAGCAGCTTAGGATGGGGGCGGTTGGCTGAAGCTTTCTTT. The encoded protein is CASSLGWGRLAEAFF. Combining the CDR3 with reference TRBV11-2 and TRBJ1-1 gives the whole variable domain EAGVAQSPRYKIIEKRQSVAFWCNPISGHATLYWYQQILGQGPKLLIQFQNNGVVDDSQLPKDRFSAERLKGVDSTLKIQPAKLEDSAVYLCASSLGWGRLAEAFFGQGTRLTVV.

The chain has TRBV2 and TRBJ1-1; 10 nucleotides agree with TRBD1. This CDR3 comprises 15 residues. The V gene end was trimmed by 6 bases and the J gene end by 4 bases; junction bases not matched to a gene: 8. The germline gives CDR1 SNHLY, CDR2 FYNNEI. The CDR3 region has the DNA TGTGCCAGCAGGTCTTCCGGGACAGGGGTCACTGAAGCTTTCTTT. Its translation is CASRSSGTGVTEAFF.

V is TRBV11-3 and J is TRBJ1-1; D is uncertain. Germline V gene sequence: CDR1 SGHNT, CDR2 YENEEA. V lost 4 bases and J lost 1, with 7 bases in between. This CDR3 is 13 amino acids long. The CDR3 here is CASSSRSNTEAFF. In DNA form, the CDR3 reads TGTGCCAGCAGCTCCCGTTCGAACACTGAAGCTTTCTTT.

This clone was counted a single time. The rearrangement links TRBV6-1 to TRBJ1-2; D call uncertain. Germline loops: CDR1 MNHNS, CDR2 SASEGT. With 5 bases removed from V and 7 bases from J, the gap between germline ends came to 14 bases. The CDR3 loop spans 13 amino acids. The CDR3, as DNA: TGTGCCAGCAGTCAATCTTCCTCGGGTGGCTACACCTTC. It translates to CASSQSSSGGYTF.

This clone has a single count. The chain has TRBV28 and TRBJ2-4; tentatively, D is TRBD1 (6 bases). The germline V gene has CDR1 MDHEN and CDR2 SYDVKM. V was pared by 6 bases and J by 7 bases, with 19 bases between. The CDR3 is 15 amino acids. The CDR3, as DNA: TGTGCCAGCAGCTGGACAGACCCCTTGTTGAACATTCAGTACTTC. Its translation is CASSWTDPLLNIQYF. Together with reference TRBV28 and TRBJ2-4, the CDR3 gives the full variable domain: DVKVTQSSRYLVKRTGEKVFLECVQDMDHENMFWYRQDPGLGLRLIYFSYDVKMKEKGDIPEGYSVSREKKERFSLILESASTNQTSMYLCASSWTDPLLNIQYFGAGTRLSVL.

The genes are TRBV6-4 and TRBJ2-3; D is possibly TRBD2 (5 bases). This CDR3 has 16 amino acids. Per germline, CDR1 MRHNA and CDR2 SNTAGT. Trimming removed 2 bases at V and 0 bases at J, with 12 bases between. The CDR3 protein is CASSDPLRGSTDTQYF. In DNA form, the CDR3 reads TGTGCCAGCAGTGACCCCCTACGAGGGAGCACAGATACGCAGTATTTT.

The rearrangement uses TRBV6-6 and TRBJ1-5; unclear D gene. Per germline, CDR1 MNHNY and CDR2 SVGAGI (reference sequence). The V end was cut by 6 bases, the J end by 0 bases, with 12 bases between. The CDR3 runs 15 residues. The CDR3 nucleotides read TGTGCCAGCAGACCCGGGGAGGTTAGCAATCAGCCCCAGCATTTT. Translating it yields CASRPGEVSNQPQHF.

The chain recombines TRBV28 with TRBJ2-7; the D gene is possibly TRBD2 (6 bases). There are 12 residues in the CDR3. The germline V gene has CDR1 MDHEN and CDR2 SYDVKM. The ends were cut back, 7 bases at V and 3 bases at J, with 10 bases in the middle. Here the CDR3 reads CASTQEGYEQYF. The CDR3, as DNA: TGTGCCAGCACCCAGGAGGGCTACGAGCAGTACTTC.

Concerning this clone itself: An end of the junction does not agree with germline; a read error may underlie this. The J gene is TRBJ2-4, the V gene TRBV28, with 8 bases aligning to TRBD1. The CDR3 covers 13 residues. The V gene's germline CDR1 is MDHEN and CDR2 SYDVKM. The CDR3 DNA reads as TGTGCCAGCAGTCCTGGGACAGGAACGGTTCGGGACTTC. It specifies CASSPGTGTVRDF.

The chain employs TRBV10-3 and TRBJ2-1; perhaps TRBD2 as D (6 bases). V was clipped by 0 bases and J by 1 base, with 13 bases between them. There are 17 residues in the CDR3. Germline-derived CDR1 and CDR2 are ENHRY and SYGVKD. The CDR3 region has the DNA TGTGCCATCAGTGAGTCGCCTGGCGGGAAGTCCTACAATGAGCAGTTCTTC. Its translation is CAISESPGGKSYNEQFF.

J is TRBJ1-1 and V is TRBV13; the D is unclear. V lost 5 bases to trimming and J lost 5 bases, with 6 bases between them. CDR3 size: 11 residues. Germline CDR1 and CDR2: PRHDT and FYEKMQ (reference sequence). For the CDR3, the DNA is TGTGCCAGCAGCACTTATACTGAAGCTTTCTTT. Translation gives CASSTYTEAFF.

V and J are TRBV7-2 and TRBJ1-2; 7 bases align to TRBD1. The CDR3 is made up of 13 amino acids. The J segment lost 6 bases and the V segment lost 2 bases, leaving 3 bases of the junction unmatched. Germline lookup yields CDR1 SGHTA and CDR2 FQGNSA. In DNA form, the CDR3 reads TGTGCCAGCAGCTTAACCAGGGGGGATGGCTACACCTTC. Its protein is CASSLTRGDGYTF.